The rows below give T cell receptor beta chains drawn from one sample of a study of shared clonotypes between healthy human individuals. The repertoire was sequenced with immunoSEQ multiplex PCR; TCRdb's copy has only in-frame clones and lacks some. This sample has around 510,000 clones, with roughly 95% found just once. Specimen: naive CD4+ T cells sorted from blood. All receptors derive from a woman in her 30s in good health. CDR3s include the opening cysteine and the closing phenylalanine or tryptophan. The D gene is left open where the match is weak. Part of the rows lack a size; the others show once, few, many or a class for expanded clones.

J,size,V,D,DNA,CDR3
TRBJ1-2,.,TRBV6-5,.,TGTGCCAGCAGCCCGCGGGGCGCGGATGGCTACACCTTC,CASSPRGADGYTF
TRBJ2-5,.,TRBV7-9,.,TGTGCCAGCAGCCCGGGGATTACCCAAGAGACCCAGTACTTC,CASSPGITQETQYF
TRBJ2-2,.,TRBV7-6,.,TGTGCCAGCAGCTTGCTGGCGGGGTTCACCGGGGAGCTGTTTTTT,CASSLLAGFTGELFF
TRBJ1-2,.,TRBV2,TRBD1,TGTGCCAGCACCCAGACAGGGGGTCGGGGCTACACCTTC,CASTQTGGRGYTF
TRBJ2-5,.,TRBV4-1,.,TGCGCCAGCAGTAAGGTTGAAAGGGAGACCCAGTACTTC,CASSKVERETQYF
TRBJ1-1,.,TRBV29-1,.,TGCAGCGTTGAAGTGGCGTTAGGGGGAAACACTGAAGCTTTCTTT,CSVEVALGGNTEAFF
TRBJ2-7,.,TRBV6-6,.,TGTGCCAGCAGTAAAACCCCGTGGCAGGGGGGCTACGAGCAGTACTTC,CASSKTPWQGGYEQYF
TRBJ2-3,.,TRBV11-2,.,TGTGCCAGCAGCCCCCTTAAGAGCGCCCCCTCTACGCAGTATTTT,CASSPLKSAPSTQYF
TRBJ2-5,once,TRBV5-1,TRBD1,TGCGCCAGCAGCCACCTCCGGGACAGGGCTACGGAGACCCAGTACTTC,CASSHLRDRATETQYF
TRBJ2-1,.,TRBV29-1,TRBD2,TGCAGCAGTAGCGGGAGATCCTACAATGAGCAGTTCTTC,CSSSGRSYNEQFF
TRBJ2-2,.,TRBV5-1,.,TGCGCCAGCAGCTTGGATAGAGGAGGGCTGTTTTTT,CASSLDRGGLFF
TRBJ2-3,.,TRBV5-4,.,TGTGCCAGCAGCCCCTCGGCTAGCTTGGGTACGCAGTATTTT,CASSPSASLGTQYF
TRBJ1-1,.,TRBV18,TRBD1,TGTGCCAGCTCAACGACAGGGATGAACACTGAAGCTTTCTTT,CASSTTGMNTEAFF
TRBJ2-7,.,TRBV6-6,.,TGTGCCAGCAAAAAGAACACAGGGTTCTCCTACGAGCAGTACTTC,CASKKNTGFSYEQYF
TRBJ2-1,once,TRBV7-8,.,TGTGCCAGCATCACCCAGATCGGACGCCGCCCTACCCGACCCAATGAGCAGTTCTTC,CASITQIGRRPTRPNEQFF
TRBJ2-5,.,TRBV11-2,.,TGTGCCATAGGTCCTGGGACGGTAGAGACCCAGTACTTC,CAIGPGTVETQYF
TRBJ2-5,.,TRBV7-8,.,TGTGCCAGCAGCTTAGCGTGGGGACCCCAAGAGACCCAGTACTTC,CASSLAWGPQETQYF
TRBJ2-7,.,TRBV6-1,TRBD1,TGTGCCAGCACCGGACAGGGCTACTACGAGCAGTACTTC,CASTGQGYYEQYF
TRBJ2-3,.,TRBV4-1,.,TGCGCCAGCAGCTCGGGGAACAGGGGCACAGATACGCAGTATTTT,CASSSGNRGTDTQYF
TRBJ2-1,once,TRBV10-1,TRBD2,TGCGCCAGCAGTGATGGGCCTTCGACTAGCGGGAGGGGTTACAATGAGCAGTTCTTC,CASSDGPSTSGRGYNEQFF
TRBJ1-1,.,TRBV6-5,.,TGTGCCAGCACAGATACACTCCAGGGCACTGAAGCTTTCTTT,CASTDTLQGTEAFF
TRBJ1-5,.,TRBV6-1,.,TGTGCCAGCAGTGAAGTCATGGGGCAGGGGAGTAATCAGCCCCAGCATTTT,CASSEVMGQGSNQPQHF
TRBJ2-7,.,TRBV27,TRBD1,TGTGCCAGCAGTTCCTTAGGGACAGGGGGTTACGAGCAGTACTTC,CASSSLGTGGYEQYF
TRBJ1-3,.,TRBV7-9,.,TGTGCCAGCAGCTTAGAGGGCGGCTCTGGAAACACCATATATTTT,CASSLEGGSGNTIYF
TRBJ1-5,.,TRBV27,.,TGTGCCAGCAGTTTATCCGGGGTTCAGCCCCAGCATTTT,CASSLSGVQPQHF
TRBJ2-5,.,TRBV6-5,.,TGTGCCAGCAGTTACGTTCAGGCGGCTTGGGAGACCCAGTACTTC,CASSYVQAAWETQYF
TRBJ2-4,.,TRBV28,.,TGTGCCAGCAGTAGCGGGACAGTAGTGCAACAGTACTTC,CASSSGTVVQQYF
TRBJ1-4,.,TRBV6-1,.,TGTGCCAGCAGTGAAAACAGGGTCCGGGAAAAACTGTTTTTT,CASSENRVREKLFF
TRBJ2-5,.,TRBV13,.,TGTGCCAGCAGCTCCCCGGAGGCGGGGGAGACCCAGTACTTC,CASSSPEAGETQYF
TRBJ2-7,.,TRBV2,.,TGTGCCAGCAGTGAAGTATACGAGCAGTACTTC,CASSEVYEQYF
TRBJ1-1,.,TRBV15,.,TGTGCCACCAGCAGGGACATGAACACTGAAGCTTTCTTT,CATSRDMNTEAFF
TRBJ2-7,.,TRBV4-1,TRBD2,TGCGCCAGCAGCCCGAGCACTAGCGGGTTATACTACGAGCAGTACTTC,CASSPSTSGLYYEQYF
TRBJ2-7,.,TRBV6-5,.,TGTGCCAGCAGTTCGACAGGGAGGGCCGAGCAGTACTTC,CASSSTGRAEQYF
TRBJ2-1,.,TRBV5-4,TRBD2,TGTGCCAGCAGCAAGGCGGGACTAACGCTTTACAATGAGCAGTTCTTC,CASSKAGLTLYNEQFF
TRBJ2-7,.,TRBV19,.,TGTGCCAGTAGTATCGTTTCAGGGATGTCCTACGAGCAGTACTTC,CASSIVSGMSYEQYF
TRBJ2-7,.,TRBV28,.,TGTGCCAGCAGTTTATTGCCCCGATCGTTGGGCGAGCAGTACTTC,CASSLLPRSLGEQYF
TRBJ2-2,.,TRBV21-1,.,TGTGCCAGCACCCGACGCTACAGTCACACCGGGGAGCTGTTTTTT,CASTRRYSHTGELFF
TRBJ1-3,.,TRBV9,.,TGTGCCAGCAGCGTCCAATCGGTAGGGGCTTTAAACACCATATATTTT,CASSVQSVGALNTIYF
TRBJ2-1,once,TRBV18,.,TGTGCCAGCTCACCACCGACCGGGTACAATGAGCAGTTCTTC,CASSPPTGYNEQFF
TRBJ2-7,few,TRBV10-2,.,TGCGCCAGCAGTGATGTTTTGACCTACGAGCAGTACTTC,CASSDVLTYEQYF
TRBJ1-1,.,TRBV18,.,TGTGCCAGCTCACCAATCAGGGCAAGAGACACTGAAGCTTTCTTT,CASSPIRARDTEAFF